Shown below are 29 T cell receptor beta chains from a single sample sequenced in a study of cytomegalovirus exposure and HLA in healthy donors. The PCR made use of 60 Vbeta and 13 Jbeta primers. The protocol was immunoSEQ multiplex PCR, while the TCRdb copy is restricted to in-frame clones and leaves out a portion. Of about 99,000 clones in the sample, 70% to 85% are singletons; the top ten hold about 5%. The sequenced sample was PBMCs. The receptors derive from a woman under 30 in good health and CMV-seropositive.

The gene calls are TRBV6-5 and TRBJ1-2; TRBD1 agrees at 7 bases. The germline V gene encodes CDR1 MNHEY and CDR2 SVGAGI. J gave up 2 bases and V 4 bases, and 7 bases lay outside the gene matches. The CDR3 length is 15 residues. CDR3 sequence: CASSSRDSWNYGYTF. DNA for the CDR3: TGTGCCAGCAGTTCCCGGGACAGCTGGAACTATGGCTACACCTTC.

V is TRBV10-2 and J is TRBJ2-7; D ambiguous. V was trimmed by 2 bases and J by 7 bases, leaving 21 bases between them. Germline V CDR1 and CDR2: WSHSY, SAAADI. This CDR3 region has 16 residues. CDR3 in DNA: TGCGCCAGCAGTGAGCCATTCATAGACACTCTCCGAGAGCAGTACTTC. This sequence encodes CASSEPFIDTLREQYF.

The chain employs TRBV30 and TRBJ2-1, with 10 bases matching TRBD2. The V and J ends lost 6 bases and 2 bases, in that order; junction bases with no gene match: 1. The CDR3 contains 13 residues. The germline V gene has CDR1 GTSNPN and CDR2 SVGIG (reference sequence). The CDR3 DNA reads TGTGCCTGTCTAGCGGGAGCCTACAATGAGCAGTTCTTC. Its protein product is CACLAGAYNEQFF.

This clone was seen a few times. The chain has TRBV29-1 and TRBJ2-7; D is possibly TRBD1 (6 bases). Germline V lookup: CDR1 SQVTM, CDR2 ANQGSEA. The ends were cut back, 5 bases at V and 0 bases at J, with 14 bases in the middle. The CDR3 extends over 14 amino acids. This CDR3 is CSVWTEQSSYEQYF. In nucleotides, the CDR3 is TGCAGCGTTTGGACAGAACAAAGCTCCTACGAGCAGTACTTC.

The V and J genes are TRBV18 and TRBJ1-4; D not resolved. Trimming took off 6 bases at V and 5 bases at J, with 10 bases between the two ends. Germline CDR1 KGHSH, CDR2 LQKENI. The CDR3 is 13 amino acids. CDR3: CASSRSGNEKLFF. The CDR3 bases are TGTGCCAGCTCCCGGAGCGGAAATGAAAAACTGTTTTTT. Full variable domain (missing parts from reference TRBV18 and TRBJ1-4): NAGVMQNPRHLVRRRGQEARLRCSPMKGHSHVYWYRQLPEEGLKFMVYLQKENIIDESGMPKERFSAEFPKEGPSILRIQQVVRGDSAAYFCASSRSGNEKLFFGSGTQLSVL.

This rearrangement joins TRBV6-6 to TRBJ2-1; 8 bases line up with TRBD2. Germline CDR1 is MNHNY and CDR2 is SVGAGI (reference sequence). The CDR3 sequence is 15 residues long. Trimming took 0 bases from V and 10 from J; bases not matched to a gene: 8. The CDR3 nucleotides are TGTGCCAGCAGTTACTCGACAACCTTAGCGGGGGAGCAGTTCTTC. Translated: CASSYSTTLAGEQFF.

V usage is TRBV6-1 and J usage is TRBJ1-1, with TRBD1 matching 11 bases. CDR1 is MNHNS, CDR2 SASEGT, per germline. The CDR3 has 17 amino acids. V was clipped by 0 bases and J by 3 bases; unmatched bases: 6. As DNA, the CDR3 is TGTGCCAGCAGTGAAGCGCGCTGGGGACAGGGGGACACTGAAGCTTTCTTT. As protein: CASSEARWGQGDTEAFF.

This sequence joins TRBV14 and TRBJ2-1, with 12 nucleotides matching TRBD2. J was trimmed by 7 bases and V by 2 bases; bases with no gene match: 9. There are 17 residues in the CDR3. Germline V lookup: CDR1 SGHDN, CDR2 FVKESK. The CDR3 reads CASSQPGWLAGGNEQFF. CDR3 nucleotide sequence: TGTGCCAGCAGCCAACCGGGGTGGCTAGCGGGAGGGAATGAGCAGTTCTTC.

The V call is TRBV25-1, the J call TRBJ2-7; D is ambiguous. Germline V gene data show CDR1 as MGHDK and CDR2 as SYGVNS. The CDR3 runs to 13 residues. V was cut by 2 bases and J by 4 bases, with 9 bases left in between. The CDR3 nucleotides read TGTGCCAGCAGTGAACGCGGTCTGTACGAGCAGTACTTC. Translated, it gives CASSERGLYEQYF.

This clone was found a few times. This chain uses TRBV7-9 with TRBJ1-4; unclear D gene. Trimming took off 1 base at V and 5 bases at J, with 5 bases between the two ends. This CDR3 comprises 13 residues. The germline gives CDR1 SEHNR, CDR2 FQNEAQ (reference sequence). CDR3 amino acids: CASSLGGNEKLFF. CDR3 nucleotides: TGTGCCAGCAGCTTAGGAGGAAATGAAAAACTGTTTTTT.

The rearrangement uses TRBV14 and TRBJ1-1, with a possible D match to TRBD1 (6 bases). Germline CDR1 and CDR2: SGHDN and FVKESK. V gave up 5 bases and J gave up 3 bases, with 10 bases separating them. This CDR3 has 13 amino acids. The CDR3 DNA reads as TGTGCCAGCAGCACCCAGGGGTACACTGAAGCTTTCTTT. Translation gives CASSTQGYTEAFF.

V usage is TRBV30 and J usage is TRBJ2-4, with 7 bases identical to TRBD2. CDR1 and CDR2 (germline): GTSNPN, SVGIG (reference sequence). CDR3 length equals 13 residues. After removal of 5 bases from V and 0 bases from J, the junction contained 1 base not matched to a gene. CDR3 residues: CAWSGGAKNIQYF. In nucleotides, the CDR3 is TGTGCCTGGTCGGGGGGAGCCAAAAACATTCAGTACTTC.

The chain joins TRBV30 to TRBJ2-5; 10 positions match TRBD2. From germline, CDR1 is GTSNPN and CDR2 SVGIG (reference sequence). The ends lost 8 bases at V and 4 bases at J; junction bases unmatched: 7. This CDR3 comprises 13 residues. The CDR3 sequence: CARAQREGETQYF. The DNA of the CDR3 is TGTGCCCGAGCCCAGCGGGAGGGAGAGACCCAGTACTTC.

The rearrangement links TRBV7-8 to TRBJ2-1; 8 nucleotides align to TRBD1. The CDR3 is made up of 13 amino acids. The J segment lost 9 bases and the V segment lost 4 bases, leaving 5 bases of the junction unmatched. CDR1 and CDR2 (germline): SGHVS, FQNEAQ. DNA of the CDR3: TGTGCCAGCAGCTCGTGGACAGGGACTGAGCAGTTCTTC. Translation gives CASSSWTGTEQFF.

This chain connects TRBV7-6 to TRBJ2-3; 7 bases are a match to TRBD2. Germline CDR1 reads SGHVS; CDR2 reads FNYEAQ. This CDR3 comprises 14 residues. Unmatched junction bases numbered 5, after V lost 8 bases and J lost 0 bases. The CDR3 region is CASVAGTSTDTQYF. CDR3 DNA sequence: TGTGCCAGCGTAGCGGGCACTAGCACAGATACGCAGTATTTT.

The chain is built from TRBV5-1 and TRBJ1-5; 9 nucleotides agree with TRBD1. The germline CDR1 and CDR2 sequences are SGHRS and YFSETQ. The CDR3 totals 17 residues. V lost 0 bases, J lost 11 bases, and 15 bases stayed unmatched. CDR3 coding DNA: TGCGCCAGCAGCTTGGCCCCGGGACAGGGCTTAGGGGTGGCCCAGCATTTT. The encoded protein is CASSLAPGQGLGVAQHF.

This rearrangement joins TRBV28 to TRBJ1-4; 8 bases fit TRBD1. CDR1 and CDR2 (germline): MDHEN, SYDVKM. The CDR3 consists of 15 residues. Trimming removed 1 base from V and 8 bases from J; junction bases left unmatched: 6. CDR3 in DNA: TGTGCCAGCAGTTTATATGGACAGGGAAGCGAAAAACTGTTTTTT. Translating gives CASSLYGQGSEKLFF.

CDR3 DNA sequence: TGTGCCAGCAGCCCCCCGGGACAGGGATATACCGGGGAGCTGTTTTTT. Encoded protein: CASSPPGQGYTGELFF. The V call is TRBV9, the J call TRBJ2-2, with TRBD1 matching over 9 bases. The germline CDR1 and CDR2 sequences are SGDLS and YYNGEE. The CDR3 consists of 16 residues. J gave up 5 bases and V 4 bases, and 9 bases lay outside the gene matches.

The chain uses TRBV30 and TRBJ2-7; D possibly corresponds to TRBD1 (6 bases). The CDR3 sequence is 14 residues long. V dropped 3 bases and J dropped 5 bases, with 17 bases sitting between them. Germline assignment: CDR1 GTSNPN and CDR2 SVGIG (reference sequence). The chain's CDR3 is CAWSREGVPHEQYF. CDR3 in DNA: TGTGCCTGGAGCCGAGAGGGGGTCCCCCACGAGCAGTACTTC.

To note about this clone: The junction shows a germline mismatch at one end, possibly a read error. J is TRBJ2-1 and V is TRBV18; a weak D match, TRBD1 (6 bases). This CDR3 has 12 amino acids. From germline, CDR1 is KGHSH and CDR2 LQKENI. CDR3 amino acids: CASSPGDRFAIF. The CDR3 DNA reads as TGTGCCAGCTCACCGGGAGACAGGTTCGCGATCTTC.

This rearrangement joins TRBV28 to TRBJ1-4, with D hard to call. Germline V gives CDR1 MDHEN, CDR2 SYDVKM. This CDR3 has 15 residues. The germline V and J ends were trimmed by 7 bases and 4 bases, with 16 bases remaining between them. As DNA, the CDR3 is TGTGCCAGCACCGTGGGTTGGGGAGATAATGAAAAACTGTTTTTT. Protein product: CASTVGWGDNEKLFF.

The rearrangement joins TRBV6-1 to TRBJ2-2, with 7 positions matching TRBD2. The V and J ends lost 4 bases and 4 bases, in that order; junction bases with no gene match: 9. The CDR3 consists of 16 residues. The germline V gene has CDR1 MNHNS and CDR2 SASEGT. The CDR3 region is CASSVHAGASTGELFF. The CDR3 nucleotides read TGTGCCAGCAGTGTCCATGCGGGAGCGTCCACCGGGGAGCTGTTTTTT.

The sample holds a few counts of this clone. The chain carries TRBV28 and TRBJ1-5; D possibly corresponds to TRBD1 (5 bases). V lost 2 bases to trimming and J lost 0 bases, with 8 bases between them. Germline values: CDR1 MDHEN, CDR2 SYDVKM. The CDR3 loop spans 15 amino acids. CDR3 coding DNA: TGTGCCAGCAGTTTACGGGGGAATAGCAATCAGCCCCAGCATTTT. It yields the protein CASSLRGNSNQPQHF. The variable domain in full, completed from reference TRBV28 and TRBJ1-5, reads DVKVTQSSRYLVKRTGEKVFLECVQDMDHENMFWYRQDPGLGLRLIYFSYDVKMKEKGDIPEGYSVSREKKERFSLILESASTNQTSMYLCASSLRGNSNQPQHFGDGTRLSIL.

The V gene is TRBV5-6, the J gene TRBJ2-2; no firm D call. V was pared by 0 bases and J by 6 bases, with 3 bases between. This CDR3 is built from 12 residues. CDR1 is SGHDT and CDR2 is YYEEEE in the germline V gene. CDR3 region: CASSLGAGELFF. CDR3 nucleotides: TGTGCCAGCAGCTTGGGCGCCGGGGAGCTGTTTTTT.

V usage is TRBV28 and J usage is TRBJ2-3; 12 bases align to TRBD2. The ends lost 5 bases at V and 9 bases at J; junction bases unmatched: 6. Germline CDR1 is MDHEN and CDR2 is SYDVKM. This CDR3 is built from 14 residues. DNA for the CDR3: TGTGCCAGCAGTCGGAGACTAGCGGGGGCGACGCAGTATTTT. Encoded protein: CASSRRLAGATQYF. Supplemented by reference TRBV28 and TRBJ2-3, the full variable domain reads DVKVTQSSRYLVKRTGEKVFLECVQDMDHENMFWYRQDPGLGLRLIYFSYDVKMKEKGDIPEGYSVSREKKERFSLILESASTNQTSMYLCASSRRLAGATQYFGPGTRLTVL.

This clone was detected once. This rearrangement joins TRBV9 to TRBJ2-2; 10 nucleotides agree with TRBD2. V lost 3 bases, J lost 4 bases, and 9 bases stayed unmatched. The V gene's germline CDR1 is SGDLS and CDR2 YYNGEE. There are 17 residues in the CDR3. This chain's CDR3 is CASSADLAGAGTGELFF. CDR3 sequence (DNA): TGTGCCAGCAGCGCGGACCTAGCGGGAGCGGGCACCGGGGAGCTGTTTTTT.

This chain links TRBV4-1 with TRBJ2-1; the D gene is possibly TRBD1 (6 bases). Germline loops: CDR1 MGHRA, CDR2 YSYEKL. V gave up 4 bases and J gave up 8 bases, with 12 bases separating them. CDR3 length equals 13 residues. CDR3 amino acids: CASSLTGSDEQFF. CDR3 DNA: TGCGCCAGCAGCCTAACAGGGTCGGATGAGCAGTTCTTC.

The chain uses TRBV28 and TRBJ1-5, with TRBD1 matching over 10 bases. The CDR3 sequence is 15 residues long. The ends lost 7 bases at V and 7 bases at J; junction bases unmatched: 10. Germline V lookup: CDR1 MDHEN, CDR2 SYDVKM. CDR3 sequence reads: CASNSPGQGKQPQHF. The CDR3 DNA reads TGTGCCAGCAACTCACCGGGACAGGGGAAACAGCCCCAGCATTTT.

This rearrangement joins TRBV11-2 to TRBJ1-4; no definite D call. V was cut by 8 bases and J by 0 bases, with 10 bases left in between. The germline V gene has CDR1 SGHAT and CDR2 FQNNGV. The CDR3 totals 14 residues. The CDR3 bases are TGTGCCAGCGGTCGGGGATCAACTAATGAAAAACTGTTTTTT. Translating gives CASGRGSTNEKLFF.